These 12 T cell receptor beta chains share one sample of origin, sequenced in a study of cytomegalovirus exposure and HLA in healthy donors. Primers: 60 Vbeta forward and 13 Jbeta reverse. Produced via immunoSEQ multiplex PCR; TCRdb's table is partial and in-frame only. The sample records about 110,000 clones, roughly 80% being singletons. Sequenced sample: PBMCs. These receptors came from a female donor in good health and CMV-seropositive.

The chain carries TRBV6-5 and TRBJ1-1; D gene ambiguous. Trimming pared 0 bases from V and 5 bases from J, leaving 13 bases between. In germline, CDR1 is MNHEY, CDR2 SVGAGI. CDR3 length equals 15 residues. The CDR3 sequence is CASSYSQVRMTEAFF. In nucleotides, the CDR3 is TGTGCCAGCAGTTACTCCCAGGTCCGGATGACTGAAGCTTTCTTT.

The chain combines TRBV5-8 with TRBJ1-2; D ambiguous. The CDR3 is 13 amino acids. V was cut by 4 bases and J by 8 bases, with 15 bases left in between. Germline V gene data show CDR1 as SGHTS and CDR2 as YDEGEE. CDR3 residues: CASSLPGWEGYTF. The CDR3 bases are TGTGCCAGCAGCCTACCGGGGTGGGAAGGCTACACCTTC.

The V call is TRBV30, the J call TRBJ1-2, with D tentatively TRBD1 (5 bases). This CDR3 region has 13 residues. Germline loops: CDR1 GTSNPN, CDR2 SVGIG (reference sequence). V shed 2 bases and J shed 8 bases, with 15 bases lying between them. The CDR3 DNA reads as TGTGCCTGGAGTCGCGGGACCCAGAGGGGCTACACCTTC. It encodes CAWSRGTQRGYTF.

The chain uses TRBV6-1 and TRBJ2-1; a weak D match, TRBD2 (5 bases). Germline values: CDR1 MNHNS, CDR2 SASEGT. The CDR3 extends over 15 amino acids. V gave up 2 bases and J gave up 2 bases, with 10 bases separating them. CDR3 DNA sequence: TGTGCCAGCAGTGAACCGGGAACGGCCTACAATGAGCAGTTCTTC. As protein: CASSEPGTAYNEQFF.

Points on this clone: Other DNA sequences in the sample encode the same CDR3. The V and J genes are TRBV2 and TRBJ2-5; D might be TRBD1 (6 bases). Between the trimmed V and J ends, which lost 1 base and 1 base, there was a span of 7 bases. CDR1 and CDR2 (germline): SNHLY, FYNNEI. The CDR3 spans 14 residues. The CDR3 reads CASSEGTVQETQYF. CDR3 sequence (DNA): TGTGCCAGCAGTGAAGGGACAGTCCAAGAGACCCAGTACTTC.

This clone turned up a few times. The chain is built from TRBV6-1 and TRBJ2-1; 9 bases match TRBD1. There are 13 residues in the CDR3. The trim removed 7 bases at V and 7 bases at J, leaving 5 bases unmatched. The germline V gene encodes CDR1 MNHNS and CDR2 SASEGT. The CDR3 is CASNGQGRNEQFF. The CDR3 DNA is TGTGCCAGCAATGGACAGGGGCGGAATGAGCAGTTCTTC.

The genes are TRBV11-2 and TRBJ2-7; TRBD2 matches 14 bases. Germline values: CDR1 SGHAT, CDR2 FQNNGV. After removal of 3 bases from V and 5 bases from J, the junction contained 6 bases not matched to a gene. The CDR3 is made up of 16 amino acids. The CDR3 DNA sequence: TGTGCCAGCAGCTTTAGAGGGACTAGCGGGAGCGACGAGCAGTACTTC. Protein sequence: CASSFRGTSGSDEQYF.

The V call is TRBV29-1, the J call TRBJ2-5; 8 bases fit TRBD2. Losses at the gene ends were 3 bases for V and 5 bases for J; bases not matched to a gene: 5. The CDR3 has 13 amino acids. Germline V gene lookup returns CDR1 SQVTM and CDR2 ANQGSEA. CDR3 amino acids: CSVEPGLGETQYF. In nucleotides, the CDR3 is TGCAGCGTTGAGCCGGGACTAGGGGAGACCCAGTACTTC.

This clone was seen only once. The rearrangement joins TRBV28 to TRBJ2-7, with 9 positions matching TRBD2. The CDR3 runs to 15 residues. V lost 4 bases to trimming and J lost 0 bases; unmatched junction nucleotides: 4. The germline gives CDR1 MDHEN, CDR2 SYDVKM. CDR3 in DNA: TGTGCCAGCAGTTCTCCTAGCGGGAACTCCTACGAGCAGTACTTC. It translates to CASSSPSGNSYEQYF.

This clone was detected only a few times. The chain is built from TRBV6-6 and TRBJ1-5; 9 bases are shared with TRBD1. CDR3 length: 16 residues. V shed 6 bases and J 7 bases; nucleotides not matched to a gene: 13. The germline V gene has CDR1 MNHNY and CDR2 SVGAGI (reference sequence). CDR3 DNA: TGTGCCAGCAGATCCTCCGGGACAGGGATCCGACAGCCCCAGCATTTT. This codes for CASRSSGTGIRQPQHF.

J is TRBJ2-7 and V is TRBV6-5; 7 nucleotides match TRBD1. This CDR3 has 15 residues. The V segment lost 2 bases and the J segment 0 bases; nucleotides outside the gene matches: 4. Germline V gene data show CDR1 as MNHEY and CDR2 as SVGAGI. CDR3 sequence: CASSYMAGGSYEQYF. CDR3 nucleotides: TGTGCCAGCAGTTACATGGCAGGGGGCTCCTACGAGCAGTACTTC.

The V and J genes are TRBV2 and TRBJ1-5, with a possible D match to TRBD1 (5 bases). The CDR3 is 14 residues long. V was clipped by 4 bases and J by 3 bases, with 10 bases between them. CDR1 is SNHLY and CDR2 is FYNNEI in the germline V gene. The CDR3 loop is CASSVIRDNQPQHF. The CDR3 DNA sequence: TGTGCCAGCAGTGTGATCAGGGACAATCAGCCCCAGCATTTT.